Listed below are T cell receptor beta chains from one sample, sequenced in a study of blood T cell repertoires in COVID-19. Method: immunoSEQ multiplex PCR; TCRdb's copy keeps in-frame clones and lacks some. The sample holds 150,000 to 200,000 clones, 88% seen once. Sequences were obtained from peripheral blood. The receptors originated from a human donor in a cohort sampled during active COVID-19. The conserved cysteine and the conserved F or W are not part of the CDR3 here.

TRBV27,ASSFQGENTEAF
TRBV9,ASSVRLAGGGADTQY
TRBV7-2,ASTHHRGEAF
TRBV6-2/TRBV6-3,ASSPELNEQF
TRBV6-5,ASRGQGFGEAF
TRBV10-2,ASSSEGTRY
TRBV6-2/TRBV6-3,ASNYGGADGYT
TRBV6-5,ASKRQRQETQY
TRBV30,AWSLGNYGYT
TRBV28,ASTPGPPYEAF
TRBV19,ASSKDRTEAF
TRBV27,ASRLGAVNSPLH
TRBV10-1,ASSESLAGQETQY
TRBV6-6,ASSYVTGENQPQH
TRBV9,ASSVGGQGAVEKLF
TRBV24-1,ATSPRGQGGGNSYNEQF
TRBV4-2,ASSQEKRETSEQY
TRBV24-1,ATSDNPTVTEFANTGELF
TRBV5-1,ASSLDRTATEAF
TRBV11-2,ASSPNQRSLARTYEQY
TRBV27,ASSFGRDNYEQY
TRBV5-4,AISAGPWGSLAGEGNEQF
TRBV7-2,ASSLGFAQGYEQY
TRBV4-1,ASSQTPENTGELF
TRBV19,ASSRDSSGPNEQF
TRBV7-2,ASSLALTSGISEQF
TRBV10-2,ASSERGGAYYGYT
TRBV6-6,ASRSPSGVAEAF
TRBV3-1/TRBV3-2,ASSLGQGLSGANVLT
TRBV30,AWRQAINQPQH
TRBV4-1,ASSPTGSNQPQH
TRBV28,ASSRGQGGYEQY
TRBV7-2,ASSLGLAGNQETQY
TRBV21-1,ASSKGLYEQY
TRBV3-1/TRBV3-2,ASSQVSYRWGNEQF
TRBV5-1,ASRRTSGSSSYNEQF
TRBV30,ACRPRGTQY
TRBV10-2,ASSESAGTGGAGQY
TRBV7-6,ASRGTGGQETQY
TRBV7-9,ASSTATVSGANVLT
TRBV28,ASSPTNSGANVLT
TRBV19,ASQGMNTEAF
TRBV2,ASSPRTGGAGDTQY
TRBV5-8,ASSTGQGILGAF
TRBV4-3,ASSQDLRGWKPQH
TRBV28,ATRPAGYSYNEQF
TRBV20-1,SAGQNTEAF
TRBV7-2,ASSPRDRGNQPQH
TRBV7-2,ASSKKGGTLYEQY
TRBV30,ALGRGFINYGYT
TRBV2,ASSDYQRGPGELF